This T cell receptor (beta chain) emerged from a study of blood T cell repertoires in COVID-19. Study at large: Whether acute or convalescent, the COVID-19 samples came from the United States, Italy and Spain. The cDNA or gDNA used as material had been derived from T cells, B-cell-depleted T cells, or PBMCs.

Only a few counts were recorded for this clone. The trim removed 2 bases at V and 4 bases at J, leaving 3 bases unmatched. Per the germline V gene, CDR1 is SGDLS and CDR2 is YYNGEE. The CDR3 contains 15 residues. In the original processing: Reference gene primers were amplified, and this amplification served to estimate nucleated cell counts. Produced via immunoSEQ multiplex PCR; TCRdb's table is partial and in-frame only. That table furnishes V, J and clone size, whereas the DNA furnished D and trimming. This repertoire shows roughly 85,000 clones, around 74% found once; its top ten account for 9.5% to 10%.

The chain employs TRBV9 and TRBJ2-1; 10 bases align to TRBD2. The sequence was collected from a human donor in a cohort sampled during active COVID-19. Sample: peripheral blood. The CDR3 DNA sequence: TGTGCCAGCAGCGTGCTAGCGGGGGTGTACAATGAGCAGTTCTTC. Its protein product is CASSVLAGVYNEQFF.